Listed here is a single TCR beta chain. As yet, its antigen is unknown. The CDR3 is made up of 15 amino acids. The junction had 9 bases not matched to a gene; V was cut back by 8 bases and J by 5 bases. CDR1 is MNHEY and CDR2 is SVGAGI in the germline V gene. The data are from a study of OX40 agonist ivuxolimab in advanced cancers. Whole-study context: Dose-escalation cases comprised hepatocellular carcinoma, melanoma, renal cell or head and neck cancer. Study-wide points: CD4+ and CD8+ blood T cells expanded clonally by week 6 at 0.1 to 3.0 mg/kg.

Repertoires were generated with immunoSEQ multiplex PCR, while TCRdb's copy carries only in-frame clones and drops some. This sample has approximately 46,000 clones, with around 80% found just once. The sample consisted of CD4+ or CD8+ T cells sorted from blood, taken in a trial of the OX40 agonist ivuxolimab. The origin of this receptor is an adult with an advanced solid tumor such as melanoma, head and neck, liver or kidney cancer. This chain uses TRBV6-5 with TRBJ2-7; 13 bases fit TRBD2. In DNA, the CDR3 is TGTGCCAGCGGTACCACTAGCGGGAGGGCCCACGAGCAGTACTTC. Translated: CASGTTSGRAHEQYF.